What follows are 5 T cell receptor beta chains derived from one specimen sequenced in a study of shared clonotypes between healthy human individuals. The assay was immunoSEQ multiplex PCR, and TCRdb's table has in-frame clones only and misses some. The table records about 2.5 million clones, under 95% of them present only once. Sequencing used naive CD4+ T cells from PBMCs. Subset specified: CD45RA+ positively selected. All receptors derive from a young man in good health. Some clones in this sample may be carry-over from other donors' samples.

This clone has only one observation. The genes are TRBV19 and TRBJ1-1; D is unclear. The CDR3 is 13 amino acids. V gave up 6 bases and J gave up 3 bases, with 11 bases separating them. Germline-derived CDR1 and CDR2 are LNHDA and SQIVND (reference sequence). The CDR3 reads CASSGYGDTEAFF. In DNA form, the CDR3 reads TGTGCCAGTAGCGGGTATGGGGACACTGAAGCTTTCTTT.

The J gene is TRBJ2-2, the V gene TRBV5-4; D is possibly TRBD1 or TRBD2 (5 bases each). The CDR3 runs 15 residues. Germline CDR1 is SGHNT and CDR2 is YYREEE (reference sequence). V shed 4 bases and J shed 4 bases, with 14 bases lying between them. Here the CDR3 DNA reads TGTGCCAGCAGCCCGACAGCGGACCTCACCGGGGAGCTGTTTTTT. It specifies CASSPTADLTGELFF.

This chain uses TRBV29-1 with TRBJ1-2, with 12 bases that match TRBD1. The germline V gene has CDR1 SQVTM and CDR2 ANQGSEA. This CDR3 region has 13 residues. The trim removed 6 bases at V and 8 bases at J, leaving 7 bases unmatched. The CDR3 DNA sequence: TGCAGCGTGGTCCGGGACAGGGGGCAGGGCTACACCTTC. Translated: CSVVRDRGQGYTF.

The CDR3 DNA follows: TGTGCCAGCAGCTCGGGGAGGCCAGGGGGCTTTAGCGAGCAGTACTTC. Protein: CASSSGRPGGFSEQYF. The J gene is TRBJ2-7, the V gene TRBV7-6; 8 nucleotides agree with TRBD1. This CDR3 is 16 amino acids long. V gave up 4 bases and J gave up 6 bases; unmatched junction bases: 14. Germline V gives CDR1 SGHVS, CDR2 FNYEAQ.

V and J are TRBV9 and TRBJ2-1, with 7 bases matching TRBD2. V shed 0 bases and J 7 bases; nucleotides not matched to a gene: 4. This CDR3 has 14 amino acids. Germline CDR1 and CDR2: SGDLS and YYNGEE. In DNA form, the CDR3 reads TGTGCCAGCAGCGTAGGATCTAGCGGAAATGAGCAGTTCTTC. This codes for CASSVGSSGNEQFF. Full variable domain (rest looked up from reference TRBV9 and TRBJ2-1): DSGVTQTPKHLITATGQRVTLRCSPRSGDLSVYWYQQSLDQGLQFLIQYYNGEERAKGNILERFSAQQFPDLHSELNLSSLELGDSALYFCASSVGSSGNEQFFGPGTRLTVL.